The 32 T cell receptor beta chains in this list originate from one sample, sequenced in a study of blood T cell repertoires in COVID-19. Libraries were prepared by immunoSEQ multiplex PCR; TCRdb keeps only in-frame clonotypes and omits some of them. The sample consists of about 320,000 clones, more than 70% of them appearing once. The sequencing sample was made of peripheral blood. Receptors originate from a woman aged 30 to 39 with COVID-19, enrolled during active disease.

The CDR3 here is CASSSTRTGGGQYV. The CDR3 DNA follows: TGTGCCAGCAGCTCCACCCGGACAGGGGGCGGGCAGTACGTC. The chain links TRBV11-2 to TRBJ2-7; 11 bases match TRBD1. Germline CDR1 reads SGHAT; CDR2 reads FQNNGV. The CDR3 extends over 14 amino acids. V was pared by 4 bases and J by 9 bases, with 8 bases of the junction left unmatched.

J is TRBJ1-1 and V is TRBV10-3; tentative D call: TRBD1 (6 bases). CDR1 and CDR2 (germline): ENHRY, SYGVKD. Trimming removed 3 bases at V and 4 bases at J, with 15 bases between. The CDR3 loop spans 15 amino acids. CDR3 coding DNA: TGTGCCATCAGTGAACTCCAGGGGATAGGCACTGAAGCTTTCTTT. It codes for CAISELQGIGTEAFF.

This sequence joins TRBV7-3 and TRBJ2-1, with D tentatively TRBD2 (6 bases). The V end was cut by 5 bases, the J end by 7 bases, with 12 bases between. CDR1 is SGHTA and CDR2 is FQGTGA in the germline V gene. The CDR3 is 13 amino acids. The CDR3 reads CASSLGGVNEQFF. The CDR3 DNA follows: TGTGCCAGCAGCCTAGGAGGGGTGAATGAGCAGTTCTTC.

The V and J genes are TRBV30 and TRBJ1-2; no clear D. Germline assignment: CDR1 GTSNPN and CDR2 SVGIG (reference sequence). Trimming left V 2 bases short and J 4 bases short, with 14 bases between. The CDR3 spans 14 residues. The CDR3 bases are TGTGCCTGGAGTCTCAGGCCAGCAAGCTATGGCTACACCTTC. Translating it yields CAWSLRPASYGYTF. The entire variable domain, with the rest obtained from reference TRBV30 and TRBJ1-2, is as follows: SQTIHQWPATLVQPVGSPLSLECTVEGTSNPNLYWYRQAAGRGLQLLFYSVGIGQISSEVPQNLSASRPQDRQFILSSKKLLLSDSGFYLCAWSLRPASYGYTFGSGTRLTVV.

This chain joins TRBV6-5 and TRBJ1-5; D gene ambiguous. The CDR3 has 15 residues. Germline CDR1 reads MNHEY; CDR2 reads SVGAGI. V lost 6 bases and J lost 0, with 12 bases in between. This CDR3 reads CASSPSPYSNQPQHF. The DNA of the CDR3 is TGTGCCAGCAGCCCCTCCCCGTATAGCAATCAGCCCCAGCATTTT.

This clone was seen only once. The CDR3 protein is CASSLSPSDRAHDLAYEQYV. CDR3 nucleotide sequence: TGTGCCAGCAGCTTAAGTCCCTCCGACAGGGCTCACGATCTCGCCTACGAGCAGTACGTC. The chain employs TRBV11-3 and TRBJ2-7; 7 nucleotides agree with TRBD1. CDR3 length equals 20 residues. V lost 2 bases and J lost 2; bases outside the gene matches: 21. The germline V gene has CDR1 SGHNT and CDR2 YENEEA.

This sequence joins TRBV5-8 and TRBJ1-5; 11 bases line up with TRBD1. Germline V gives CDR1 SGHTS, CDR2 YDEGEE. The CDR3 has 14 amino acids. V dropped 4 bases and J dropped 5; count of bases not matched to a gene: 2. The CDR3 bases are TGTGCCAGCAGCATGGGACAGGGGGATCAGCCCCAGCATTTT. Protein sequence: CASSMGQGDQPQHF. Filled out from reference TRBV5-8 and TRBJ1-5, the complete variable domain reads EAGVTQSPTHLIKTRGQQATLRCSPISGHTSVYWYQQALGLGLQFLLWYDEGEERNRGNFPPRFSGRQFPNYSSELNVNALELEDSALYLCASSMGQGDQPQHFGDGTRLSIL.

This clone is a singleton in its sample. V usage is TRBV18 and J usage is TRBJ1-1, with D unresolved. The CDR3 loop spans 13 amino acids. V lost 2 bases and J 8 bases, leaving 12 bases between the germline ends. Per the germline V gene, CDR1 is KGHSH and CDR2 is LQKENI. The CDR3 region has the DNA TGTGCCAGCTCACCAGCGGTGTTCGAGGAAGCTTTCTTT. Translated, it gives CASSPAVFEEAFF. The whole variable domain, remainder taken from reference TRBV18 and TRBJ1-1, is NAGVMQNPRHLVRRRGQEARLRCSPMKGHSHVYWYRQLPEEGLKFMVYLQKENIIDESGMPKERFSAEFPKEGPSILRIQQVVRGDSAAYFCASSPAVFEEAFFGQGTRLTVV.

This chain joins TRBV19 and TRBJ1-1; maybe TRBD1 (6 bases). Between the trimmed V and J ends, which lost 3 bases and 3 bases, there was a span of 14 bases. CDR1 is LNHDA, CDR2 SQIVND, per germline (reference sequence). The CDR3 consists of 15 residues. CDR3: CASSILGGGDTEAFF. The DNA of the CDR3 is TGTGCCAGTAGTATTTTAGGGGGAGGGGACACTGAAGCTTTCTTT.

V is TRBV25-1 and J is TRBJ2-3; D may be TRBD1 (5 bases). Germline V lookup: CDR1 MGHDK, CDR2 SYGVNS. V lost 2 bases to trimming and J lost 0 bases, with 9 bases between them. CDR3 length: 15 amino acids. CDR3 in amino acids: CASSERGTSTDTQYF. The CDR3 DNA sequence: TGTGCCAGCAGTGAAAGGGGAACTAGCACAGATACGCAGTATTTT.

This clone has more than one count but fewer than ten. In nucleotides, the CDR3 is TGTGCCAGCTCACTGGGAGCTAGCAGAGAGACCCAGTACTTC. Residues: CASSLGASRETQYF. The chain uses TRBV2 and TRBJ2-5; the D gene is possibly TRBD2 (5 bases). This CDR3 is built from 14 residues. V gave up 8 bases and J gave up 4 bases, with 17 bases separating them. CDR1 is SNHLY, CDR2 FYNNEI, per germline.

This chain connects TRBV4-2 to TRBJ2-5; D is perhaps TRBD2 (5 bases). The CDR3 contains 15 residues. Trimming took 0 bases from V and 5 from J, leaving 13 bases between them. Germline assignment: CDR1 LGHNA and CDR2 YNFKEQ. The CDR3 region has the DNA TGTGCCAGCAGCCAAGAGGCGGGCGGCTGGGAGACCCAGTACTTC. This codes for CASSQEAGGWETQYF.

The table lists this clone with a few counts. V is TRBV5-3 and J is TRBJ1-5, with unresolved D. TRBV5-3 is identified as an open reading frame with a role that is uncertain. V gave up 5 bases and J gave up 6 bases, with 21 bases separating them. The CDR3 contains 16 residues. For the CDR3, the DNA is TGTGCCAGAAGAGCCCACCCTCCGGGGTATGGTCAGCCCCAGCATTTT. This translates into CARRAHPPGYGQPQHF.

The gene calls are TRBV11-2 and TRBJ1-2, with 8 nucleotides matching TRBD1. Germline assignment: CDR1 SGHAT and CDR2 FQNNGV. The CDR3 extends over 16 amino acids. Trimming took 1 base from V and 4 from J; bases not matched to a gene: 8. CDR3 bases: TGTGCCAGCAGCTTAGCATTTCGACAGGGGACCTATGGCTACACCTTC. Amino acids: CASSLAFRQGTYGYTF.

The chain is built from TRBV29-1 and TRBJ2-5; 7 bases align to TRBD2. The germline V gene encodes CDR1 SQVTM and CDR2 ANQGSEA. The length of the CDR3 is 14 residues. V was clipped by 4 bases and J by 2 bases; unmatched bases: 7. The CDR3 DNA is TGCAGCGTTGGTTCCAGCGGGGCTCAAGAGACCCAGTACTTC. Translating gives CSVGSSGAQETQYF.

A few counts support this clone. This chain uses TRBV6-5 with TRBJ2-3, with a tentative D call TRBD2 (7 bases). Germline V CDR1 and CDR2: MNHEY, SVGAGI. The ends were cut back, 7 bases at V and 4 bases at J, with 12 bases in the middle. The CDR3 has 13 residues. CDR3 in DNA: TGTGCCAGCAAGGGGGGGGAGGCAGATACGCAGTATTTT. Its protein product is CASKGGEADTQYF.

The gene calls are TRBV6-6 and TRBJ1-2; D remains unclear. Germline lookup yields CDR1 MNHNY and CDR2 SVGAGI (reference sequence). V lost 4 bases, J lost 14 bases, and 17 bases lay in between. The CDR3 consists of 12 residues. The CDR3 DNA is TGTGCCAGCAGTTCCCTACGCGCCCCCGTTACCTTC. It translates to CASSSLRAPVTF.

This clone was recorded once. The chain couples TRBV6-2 or TRBV6-3 to TRBJ1-1; D gene ambiguous. Trimming shortened V by 4 bases and J by 7 bases, and 13 bases separated the two germline ends. This CDR3 contains 13 residues. Germline V lookup: CDR1 MNHEY, CDR2 SVGEGT. CDR3 region: CASSFLSAVEAFF. In nucleotides, the CDR3 is TGTGCCAGCAGTTTCTTATCAGCGGTTGAAGCTTTCTTT.

The rearrangement links TRBV5-6 to TRBJ2-2, with 8 bases matching TRBD1. V shed 4 bases and J 8 bases; nucleotides not matched to a gene: 7. Germline CDR1 and CDR2: SGHDT and YYEEEE. The CDR3 totals 14 residues. CDR3 residues: CASSQGQGAGELFF. The CDR3 DNA sequence: TGTGCCAGCAGCCAAGGACAGGGCGCGGGGGAGCTGTTTTTT.

The V call is TRBV23-1, the J call TRBJ2-7; TRBD1 is a possible D gene (6 bases). TRBV23-1 is annotated as an ORF whose role is uncertain. With 0 bases removed from V and 0 bases from J, the gap between germline ends came to 12 bases. This CDR3 has 16 amino acids. The CDR3 is CASSQSSTGCSYEQYV. In DNA, the CDR3 is TGCGCCAGCAGTCAATCGAGTACAGGGTGCTCCTACGAGCAGTACGTC.

The chain links TRBV7-2 to TRBJ1-2, with TRBD1 identical over 8 bases. V was pared by 1 base and J by 8 bases, with 9 bases of the junction left unmatched. CDR1 is SGHTA, CDR2 FQGNSA, per germline. There are 15 residues in the CDR3. The CDR3 DNA sequence: TGTGCCAGCAGCTTAGAGTACCGGGACAGGAAAGGCTACACCTTC. This codes for CASSLEYRDRKGYTF. The full variable domain, with the rest looked up from reference TRBV7-2 and TRBJ1-2, is GAGVSQSPSNKVTEKGKDVELRCDPISGHTALYWYRQSLGQGLEFLIYFQGNSAPDKSGLPSDRFSAERTGGSVSTLTIQRTQQEDSAVYLCASSLEYRDRKGYTFGSGTRLTVV.

The chain uses TRBV5-4 and TRBJ1-1; D is possibly TRBD1 (5 bases). V lost 9 bases and J lost 9, with 18 bases in between. The CDR3 runs to 12 residues. Germline V lookup: CDR1 SGHNT, CDR2 YYREEE (reference sequence). The CDR3 loop reads CAINGPGNKAFF. DNA of the CDR3: TGTGCCATTAATGGTCCAGGGAATAAAGCTTTCTTT.

V and J are TRBV4-1 and TRBJ1-6, with D maybe TRBD1 (5 bases). Looked up from germline, CDR1 is MGHRA and CDR2 is YSYEKL. The CDR3 sequence is 18 residues long. Trimming took off 6 bases at V and 5 bases at J, with 23 bases between the two ends. The CDR3 bases are TGCGCCAGCAGATACAGCTCTAGGGCCTTAGGGGATAATTCACCCCTCCACTTT. Residues: CASRYSSRALGDNSPLHF.

The V gene is TRBV5-1, the J gene TRBJ1-6; 9 bases agree with TRBD1. Per germline, CDR1 SGHRS and CDR2 YFSETQ. The V and J ends lost 0 bases and 6 bases, in that order; junction bases with no gene match: 7. The CDR3 spans 17 residues. The DNA for the CDR3 is TGCGCCAGCAGCTTGGCCGGCGGGACAGGGAGTAATTCACCCCTCCACTTT. This gives the protein CASSLAGGTGSNSPLHF.

A single count supports this clone. The chain uses TRBV30 and TRBJ2-7, with 12 bases aligning to TRBD2. Trimming removed 1 base from V and 7 bases from J; junction bases left unmatched: 14. CDR3 size: 17 residues. In germline, CDR1 is GTSNPN, CDR2 SVGIG (reference sequence). The CDR3 region is CAWSDSSLAGGPGEQYF. For the CDR3, the DNA is TGTGCCTGGAGTGACTCCTCACTAGCGGGGGGCCCGGGAGAGCAGTACTTC. The full variable domain, its missing parts supplied by reference TRBV30 and TRBJ2-7, is SQTIHQWPATLVQPVGSPLSLECTVEGTSNPNLYWYRQAAGRGLQLLFYSVGIGQISSEVPQNLSASRPQDRQFILSSKKLLLSDSGFYLCAWSDSSLAGGPGEQYFGPGTRLTVT.

The chain links TRBV5-8 to TRBJ1-4, with D possibly TRBD1 on 5 matching bases. V was cut by 0 bases and J by 7 bases, with 10 bases left in between. CDR1 and CDR2 from the germline V gene are SGHTS and YDEGEE. This CDR3 contains 14 residues. CDR3: CASSLGAGIEKLFF. In nucleotides, the CDR3 is TGTGCCAGCAGCTTGGGGGCAGGGATTGAAAAACTGTTTTTT.

A remark on this clone: The same CDR3 also results from other DNA sequences found in this sample. CDR3 residues: CASSPTGDGYTF. Written as DNA, the CDR3 is TGTGCCAGCAGCCCGACAGGGGACGGCTACACCTTC. The V and J genes are TRBV12-3 or TRBV12-4 and TRBJ1-2, with 8 bases lining up with TRBD1. J gave up 8 bases and V 6 bases, and 5 bases lay outside the gene matches. This CDR3 has 12 residues.

The chain carries TRBV15 and TRBJ2-2; 7 nucleotides align to TRBD2. The CDR3 contains 17 residues. Germline loops: CDR1 LNHNV, CDR2 YYDKDF (reference sequence). With V trimmed by 5 bases and J by 3 bases, 12 bases remained unmatched. CDR3 protein: CATSGKGTGGDTGELFF. The CDR3 nucleotides read TGTGCCACCAGCGGTAAAGGTACGGGGGGAGACACCGGGGAGCTGTTTTTT.

The chain joins TRBV2 to TRBJ2-7; tentative D call: TRBD2 (6 bases). Trimming removed 8 bases at V and 3 bases at J, with 20 bases between. This CDR3 region has 15 residues. Germline CDR1 and CDR2: SNHLY and FYNNEI. CDR3 DNA sequence: TGTGCCAGCGATACCCCATTCGGGACTGACTACGAGCAGTACGTC. This translates into CASDTPFGTDYEQYV.

The chain uses TRBV4-2 and TRBJ1-1; D call uncertain. The CDR3 runs to 14 residues. V lost 3 bases to trimming and J lost 1 base, with 9 bases between them. Germline assignment: CDR1 LGHNA and CDR2 YNFKEQ. The CDR3 region is CASSHLGQNTEAFF. CDR3 DNA: TGTGCCAGCAGCCACCTTGGGCAGAACACTGAAGCTTTCTTT.

V is TRBV5-4 and J is TRBJ2-5; tentatively, D is TRBD2 (6 bases). The CDR3 sequence is 14 residues long. CDR1 and CDR2 (germline): SGHNT, YYREEE (reference sequence). Deletions cut 2 bases from V and 1 base from J, with 9 bases between. The CDR3 nucleotides are TGTGCCAGCAGCTTAATTAGCGGCCAAGAGACCCAGTACTTC. This sequence encodes CASSLISGQETQYF.

The chain employs TRBV4-2 and TRBJ2-3, with TRBD2 identical over 8 bases. CDR3 size: 16 residues. Trimming at V came to 2 bases and at J to 3 bases, leaving 7 bases not matched to a gene. Germline lookup yields CDR1 LGHNA and CDR2 YNFKEQ. The CDR3 sequence is CASSQKAGEGTDTQYF. The CDR3 nucleotides are TGTGCCAGCAGCCAAAAAGCGGGGGAGGGGACAGATACGCAGTATTTT.